The subject of this entry is one T cell receptor (beta chain). Its cognate antigen is unknown. The CDR3 covers 15 residues. V dropped 5 bases and J dropped 4; count of bases not matched to a gene: 8. This sample is drawn from a study of T cells after yellow fever vaccination. TCRdb passed the 5' RACE reads through MiXCR, listing each CDR3 protein once. The top ten hold 18% of the sample, which has roughly 300,000 distinct CDR3 sequences, 6.8% seen once. General study points: Most clones from primary vaccination were detected again post-booster (approximately 96% CD4, around 88% CD8). In FACS-sorted repertoires, abundant clonotypes from the bulk population could appear as contaminants.

This sample comprised PBMCs, obtained more than 35 days after the first yellow fever vaccination. The V gene is TRBV12-3 or TRBV12-4, the J gene TRBJ2-7; 10 bases line up with TRBD1. The clonotype was recovered from a man aged 18 to 30 who received the YFV17D yellow fever vaccine. DNA for the CDR3: TGTGCCAGCAGTCAGACAGGGGGCGCGTCGTACGAGCAGTACTTC. Amino acid sequence: CASSQTGGASYEQYF.